The clone carrying this T cell receptor beta chain was seen only a few times. Its antigen is not known. These data originate in a study of blood T cells in healthy people across ages. With 1 base clipped from V and 1 base from J, the junction kept 4 bases outside the gene matches. CDR1 is KGHDR, CDR2 SFDVKD, per germline. This CDR3 has 16 residues. Whole-study findings and limits: No one knew whether donors had CMV, which possibly confounded expanded clonotype changes.

Alongside a J-beta primer mix, a sample-barcoded 5' primer served in a second PCR lasting about 7 to 11 cycles. MiXCR, run by TCRdb on the 5' RACE reads, gives a single entry per CDR3 protein. The sample includes about 690,000 distinct CDR3 sequences, approximately 40% of them seen just once. V is TRBV24-1 and J is TRBJ2-3, with 7 bases aligning to TRBD1. Sequencing was carried out using blood. This clonotype was sampled from a man aged 80 or over in good health. As DNA, the CDR3 is TGTGCCACCAGTGATTTTGAAGGGGGCGGCACAGATACGCAGTATTTT. Its protein is CATSDFEGGGTDTQYF.